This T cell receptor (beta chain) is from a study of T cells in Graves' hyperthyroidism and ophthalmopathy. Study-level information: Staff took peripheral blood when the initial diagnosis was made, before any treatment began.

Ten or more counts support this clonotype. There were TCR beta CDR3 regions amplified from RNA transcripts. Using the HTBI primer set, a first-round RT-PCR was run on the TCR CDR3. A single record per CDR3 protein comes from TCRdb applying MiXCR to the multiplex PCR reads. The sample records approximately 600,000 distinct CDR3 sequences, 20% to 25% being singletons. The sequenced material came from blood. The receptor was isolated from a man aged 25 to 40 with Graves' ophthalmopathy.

DNA of the CDR3: TGTGCCAGCCTCCGGGACAGGGGTCCAGATACGCAGTATTTT. Protein product: CASLRDRGPDTQYF. The chain couples TRBV18 to TRBJ2-3; the match to TRBD1 covers 10 bases. The germline V gene encodes CDR1 KGHSH and CDR2 LQKENI. This CDR3 has 14 amino acids. V gave up 8 bases and J gave up 4 bases; unmatched junction bases: 6.